The text below deals with one T cell receptor beta chain. Its target is unknown. The data derive from a study of cytotoxic CD8 clonotypes in ibrutinib-treated CLL. Across the study: Response material was collected after a median about 12 months of treatment, range 6 to 36. Findings and limits, study-wide: The public clonotypes identified were infrequent and showed contraction or stability on treatment.

Only in-frame clones appear in the TCRdb table, and some are missing; sequencing was by immunoSEQ multiplex PCR. The sample yields 55,000 to 80,000 clones, around nine tenths seen once. CDR3 length: 15 amino acids. Germline assignment: CDR1 MNHEY and CDR2 SVGAGI. V was pared by 1 base and J by 1 base, with 10 bases between. This material consisted of PBMCs, taken after 12 months of ibrutinib treatment. The V call is TRBV6-5, the J call TRBJ2-5; perhaps TRBD2 as D (6 bases). The clonotype comes from a human donor with chronic lymphocytic leukemia. In nucleotides, the CDR3 is TGTGCCAGCAGTTACTACGGACTAAGCCAAGAGACCCAGTACTTC. This gives the protein CASSYYGLSQETQYF.